This TCR beta chain was identified during a study of T cell responses to AZD1222 COVID-19 vaccine. Study-wide findings and caveats: In the spike-specific TCR repertoire, nearly half reportedly target unmutated variant regions. Donors were mostly white British, more females; clonal diversity possibly underestimated. No repertoire was sampled before or during the peak T cell response, only after it. Spike-wide vaccine-associated CD4 TCRs dominated at 160-218 and 743-854.

CDR3 length: 15 amino acids. Germline lookup yields CDR1 ENHRY and CDR2 SYGVKD. Trimming removed 0 bases at V and 4 bases at J, with 9 bases between. The table came from immunoSEQ multiplex PCR; TCRdb's copy has only in-frame clones and leaves some out. This table holds about 160,000 clones, around 90% found once. Turning to this clone: What it binds is unknown.

The sequencing used peripheral blood, collected 28 days after the second AZD1222 dose. The TCR sequence derives from an adult who received the AZD1222 COVID-19 vaccine. V and J are TRBV10-3 and TRBJ1-4; no definite D call. The DNA of the CDR3 is TGTGCCATCAGTGAGTCATTTCCCCGTAATGAAAAACTGTTTTTT. The encoded protein is CAISESFPRNEKLFF.